Included here is one T cell receptor (beta chain) sequence, with context. Its target is unknown. Per the germline V gene, CDR1 is SGDLS and CDR2 is YYNGEE. Trimming shortened V by 2 bases and J by 0 bases, and 9 bases separated the two germline ends. The CDR3 is 15 amino acids. This sample was included in a study of T cell responses to AZD1222 COVID-19 vaccine. Overall study results and limits: Repertoire sampling happened only post peak T cell response. Donors were mostly white British, more females; clonal diversity possibly underestimated. Spike-wide coverage was observed for vaccine-associated CD4 TCRs, with dominant responses at 160-218 and 743-854. Per reports, nearly half of all spike-specific TCRs target regions that are unmutated in variants.

The table came from immunoSEQ multiplex PCR; TCRdb's copy has only in-frame clones and leaves some out. The sample consists of approximately 83,000 clones, around nine tenths of them appearing once. The chain carries TRBV9 and TRBJ1-3, with D uncertain. The sample in question was peripheral blood, obtained on day 0 of MenACWY control vaccination. The TCR comes from an adult in good health. The CDR3 DNA reads TGTGCCAGCAGCGTCGGACGAAACTCTGGAAACACCATATATTTT. Translating gives CASSVGRNSGNTIYF.